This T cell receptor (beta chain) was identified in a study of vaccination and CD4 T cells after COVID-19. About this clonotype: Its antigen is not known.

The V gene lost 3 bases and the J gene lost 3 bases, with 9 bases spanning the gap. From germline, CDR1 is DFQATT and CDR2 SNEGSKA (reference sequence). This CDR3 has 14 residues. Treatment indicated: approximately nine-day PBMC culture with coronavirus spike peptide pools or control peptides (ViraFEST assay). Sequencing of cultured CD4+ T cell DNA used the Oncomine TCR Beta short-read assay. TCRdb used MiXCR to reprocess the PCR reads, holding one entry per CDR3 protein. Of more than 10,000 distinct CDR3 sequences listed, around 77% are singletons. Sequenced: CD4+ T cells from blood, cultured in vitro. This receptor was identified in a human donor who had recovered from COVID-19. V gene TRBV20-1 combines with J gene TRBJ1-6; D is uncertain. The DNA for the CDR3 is TGCAGTGCTAGGGGCCAGCGCTATAATTCACCCCTCCACTTT. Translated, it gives CSARGQRYNSPLHF.